This TCR beta chain was sequenced in a study of human T cells and chemical hapten exposure. This clonotype was counted ten times or more. There are 15 residues in the CDR3. Germline V CDR1 and CDR2: SQVTM, ANQGSEA. With 6 bases clipped from V and 3 bases from J, the junction kept 9 bases outside the gene matches. Unfractionated whole blood yielded the extracted total RNA. Library construction involved attaching unique molecular identifiers to individual cDNA molecules, which allowed quantitative, reproducible TCR counting. TCRdb re-analysed the reads in MiXCR, keeping a single row per CDR3 protein. The profile covers about 120,000 distinct CDR3 sequences, with roughly 8.5% appearing a single time and 1.4% taken by the ten largest.

V gene TRBV29-1 combines with J gene TRBJ2-1, with TRBD2 identical over 9 bases. Sequenced material: whole blood. This clonotype originated in a human donor in good health. Some clones in this sample may be carry-over from other donors' samples. CDR3 loop: CSVGIAGAGYNEQFF. The CDR3 region has the DNA TGCAGCGTGGGTATAGCGGGAGCAGGCTACAATGAGCAGTTCTTC.